This T cell receptor (beta chain) was captured in a study of shared clonotypes between healthy human individuals. Study summary: CD4 naive cells filled three plates per donor, CD4 memory three, CD8 naive two and CD8 memory one.

Study-level points and caveats: Depth of sequencing was expected to influence donor clonotype sharing.

The CDR3 length is 17 residues. V was clipped by 0 bases and J by 3 bases; unmatched bases: 3. CDR1 ENHRY and CDR2 SYGVKD come from the germline V gene. Of note for this clone: Antigen: not known.

Deep-level running was used for the assay. Repertoires were generated with immunoSEQ multiplex PCR, while TCRdb's copy carries only in-frame clones and drops some. Among more than 400,000 clones listed, 90% to 96% were seen once. The origin of this receptor is a woman under 40 in good health. The chain is built from TRBV10-3 and TRBJ2-3, with 13 nucleotides matching TRBD2. Source material: naive CD4+ T cells sorted from blood. Stated subset: CD45RA+ positively selected. The CDR3 nucleotides are TGTGCCATCAGTGAGTCGGGGACTAGCGGGATTACAGATACGCAGTATTTT. Amino acid sequence: CAISESGTSGITDTQYF.